The sequence of this TCR beta chain was determined in a study of lymphopenia after photon versus proton radiotherapy. In the case of this clone: Its cognate antigen is unknown.

Profiling relied on immunoSEQ multiplex PCR, and the TCRdb table lists in-frame clones only, not all of them. Of roughly 25,000 clones listed, around 90% are singletons. Study-wide points: Relative stability marked proton patients; photon patients lost diversity and naive cells. Better survival with proton therapy was suggested as possible, not demonstrated. After the lymphocyte nadir, photon-treated repertoires showed oligoclonal expansion, especially of CD8+ Temra cells. Larger post-nadir TCR diversity loss correlated inversely with survival in deceased patients.

CDR1 and CDR2 from the germline V gene are SGHRS and YFSETQ. The V gene lost 4 bases and the J gene lost 1 base, with 11 bases spanning the gap. The CDR3 is 14 residues long. The gene calls are TRBV5-1 and TRBJ2-5, with D perhaps TRBD2 (6 bases). This specimen consisted of peripheral blood, obtained from a patient treated with photon-based radiotherapy. This sequence was found in a woman aged 50 to 60 with cholangiocarcinoma. Written as DNA, the CDR3 is TGCGCCAGCAGCGGGGCCGGGGGCCAAGAGACCCAGTACTTC. Encoded protein: CASSGAGGQETQYF.